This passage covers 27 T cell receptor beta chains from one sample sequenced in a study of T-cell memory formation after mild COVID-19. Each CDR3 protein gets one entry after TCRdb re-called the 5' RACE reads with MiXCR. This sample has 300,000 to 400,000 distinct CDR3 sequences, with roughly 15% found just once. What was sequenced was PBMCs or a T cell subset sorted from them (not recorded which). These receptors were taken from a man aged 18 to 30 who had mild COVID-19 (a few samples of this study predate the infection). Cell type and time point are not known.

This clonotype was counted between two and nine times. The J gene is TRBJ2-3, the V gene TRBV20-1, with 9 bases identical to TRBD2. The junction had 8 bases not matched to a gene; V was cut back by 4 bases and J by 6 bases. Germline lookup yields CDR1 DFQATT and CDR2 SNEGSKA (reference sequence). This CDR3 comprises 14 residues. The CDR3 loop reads CSAMAGGVQDTQYF. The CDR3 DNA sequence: TGCAGTGCTATGGCGGGGGGGGTTCAGGATACGCAGTATTTT.

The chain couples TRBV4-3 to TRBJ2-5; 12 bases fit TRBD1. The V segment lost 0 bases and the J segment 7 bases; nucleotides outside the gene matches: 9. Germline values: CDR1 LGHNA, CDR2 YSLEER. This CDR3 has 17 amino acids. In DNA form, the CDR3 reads TGCGCCAGCAGCCAAGATAGGGTGGGGGACAGGGGGCGGACCCAGTACTTC. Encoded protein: CASSQDRVGDRGRTQYF.

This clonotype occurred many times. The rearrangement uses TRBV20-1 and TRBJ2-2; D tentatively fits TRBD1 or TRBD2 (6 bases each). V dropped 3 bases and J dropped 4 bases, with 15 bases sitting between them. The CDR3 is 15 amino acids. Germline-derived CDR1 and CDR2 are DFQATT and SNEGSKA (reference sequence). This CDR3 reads CSASRLGGSTGELFF. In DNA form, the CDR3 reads TGCAGTGCTAGCCGTTTGGGGGGCAGCACCGGGGAGCTGTTTTTT.

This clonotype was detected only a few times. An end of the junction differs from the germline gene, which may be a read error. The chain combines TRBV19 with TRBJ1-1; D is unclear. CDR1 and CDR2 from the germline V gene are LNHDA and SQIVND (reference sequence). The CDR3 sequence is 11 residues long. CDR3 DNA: TGTGCCAGTAGTATAGGTTGGACCCTCACCTTT. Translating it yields CASSIGWTLTF.

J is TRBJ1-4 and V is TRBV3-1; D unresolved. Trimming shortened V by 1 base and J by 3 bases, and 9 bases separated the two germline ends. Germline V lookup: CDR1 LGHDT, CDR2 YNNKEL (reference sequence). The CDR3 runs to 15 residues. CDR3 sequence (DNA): TGTGCCAGCAGCCAAGGGGTCGGGGCTAATGAAAAACTGTTTTTT. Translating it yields CASSQGVGANEKLFF. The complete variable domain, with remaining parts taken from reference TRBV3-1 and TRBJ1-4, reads DTAVSQTPKYLVTQMGNDKSIKCEQNLGHDTMYWYKQDSKKFLKIMFSYNNKELIINETVPNRFSPKSPDKAHLNLHINSLELGDSAVYFCASSQGVGANEKLFFGSGTQLSVL.

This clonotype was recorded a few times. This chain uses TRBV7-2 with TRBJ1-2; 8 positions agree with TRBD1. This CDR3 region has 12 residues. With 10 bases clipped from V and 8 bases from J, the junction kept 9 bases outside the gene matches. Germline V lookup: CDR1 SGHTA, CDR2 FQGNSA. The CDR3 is CANTDRAQGYTF. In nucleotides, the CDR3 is TGTGCCAACACGGACAGGGCCCAGGGCTACACCTTC.

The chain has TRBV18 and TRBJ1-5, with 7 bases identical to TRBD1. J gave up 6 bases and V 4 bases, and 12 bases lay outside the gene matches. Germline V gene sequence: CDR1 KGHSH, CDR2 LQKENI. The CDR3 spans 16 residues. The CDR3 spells CASSRETGVSAQPQHF. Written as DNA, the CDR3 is TGTGCCAGCTCACGAGAAACAGGGGTCTCCGCTCAGCCCCAGCATTTT.

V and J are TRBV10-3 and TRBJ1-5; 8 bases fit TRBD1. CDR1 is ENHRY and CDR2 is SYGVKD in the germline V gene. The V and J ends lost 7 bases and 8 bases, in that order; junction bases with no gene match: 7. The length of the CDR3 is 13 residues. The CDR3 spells CAITPDREKPQHF. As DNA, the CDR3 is TGTGCCATCACCCCGGACAGGGAAAAGCCCCAGCATTTT.

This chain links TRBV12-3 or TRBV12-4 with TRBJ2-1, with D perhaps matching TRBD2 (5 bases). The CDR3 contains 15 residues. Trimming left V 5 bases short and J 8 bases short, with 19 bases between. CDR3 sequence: CASSPHLAFGDEQFF. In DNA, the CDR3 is TGTGCCAGCAGTCCCCACCTGGCCTTCGGGGATGAGCAGTTCTTC.

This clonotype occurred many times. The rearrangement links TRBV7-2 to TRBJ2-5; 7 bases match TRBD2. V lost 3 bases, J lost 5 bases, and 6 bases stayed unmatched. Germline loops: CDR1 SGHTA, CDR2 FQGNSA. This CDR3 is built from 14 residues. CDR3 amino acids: CASSFQTSRETQYF. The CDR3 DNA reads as TGTGCCAGCAGCTTTCAGACTAGCCGGGAGACCCAGTACTTC.

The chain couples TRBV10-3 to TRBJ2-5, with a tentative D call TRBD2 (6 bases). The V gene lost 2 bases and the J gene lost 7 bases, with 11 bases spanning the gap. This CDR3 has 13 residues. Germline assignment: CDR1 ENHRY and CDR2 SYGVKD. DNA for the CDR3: TGTGCCATCAGTGAGGGGGAGGAGGCGACCCAGTACTTC. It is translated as CAISEGEEATQYF.

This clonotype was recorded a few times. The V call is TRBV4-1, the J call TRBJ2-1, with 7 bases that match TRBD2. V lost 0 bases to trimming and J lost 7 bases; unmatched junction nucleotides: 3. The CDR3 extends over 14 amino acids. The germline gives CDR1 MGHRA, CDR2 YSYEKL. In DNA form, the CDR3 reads TGCGCCAGCAGCCAAGATGGGGAGGGGAATGAGCAGTTCTTC. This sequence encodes CASSQDGEGNEQFF.

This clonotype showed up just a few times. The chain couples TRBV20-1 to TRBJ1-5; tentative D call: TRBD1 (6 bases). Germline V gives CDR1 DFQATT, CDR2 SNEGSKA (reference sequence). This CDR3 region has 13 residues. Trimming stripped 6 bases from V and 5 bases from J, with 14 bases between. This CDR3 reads CSAITGADQPQHF. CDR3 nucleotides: TGCAGTGCCATCACGGGGGCTGATCAGCCCCAGCATTTT.

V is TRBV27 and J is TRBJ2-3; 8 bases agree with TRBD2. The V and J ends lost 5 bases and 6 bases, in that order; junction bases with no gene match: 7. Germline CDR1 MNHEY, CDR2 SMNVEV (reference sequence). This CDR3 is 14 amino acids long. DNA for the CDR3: TGTGCCAGCAGTCGTAACGGGGGGGCCGATACGCAGTATTTT. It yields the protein CASSRNGGADTQYF.

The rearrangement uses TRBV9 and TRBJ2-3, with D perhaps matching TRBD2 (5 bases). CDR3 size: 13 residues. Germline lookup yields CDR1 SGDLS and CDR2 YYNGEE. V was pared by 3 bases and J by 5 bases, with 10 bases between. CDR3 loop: CASSDGGEDTQYF. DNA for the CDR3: TGTGCCAGCAGCGATGGAGGTGAAGATACGCAGTATTTT.

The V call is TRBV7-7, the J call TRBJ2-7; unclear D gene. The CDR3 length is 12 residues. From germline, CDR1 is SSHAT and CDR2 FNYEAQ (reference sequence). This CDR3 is CAGDRVGYEQYV. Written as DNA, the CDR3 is TGTGCTGGGGATCGTGTGGGCTACGAGCAGTACGTC.

The CDR3, as DNA: TGCGCCAGCAGCGGCCTGACGAACACCGGGGAGCTGTTTTTT. This encodes CASSGLTNTGELFF. The chain carries TRBV5-1 and TRBJ2-2; D is unresolved. CDR1 and CDR2 from the germline V gene are SGHRS and YFSETQ. The CDR3 length is 14 residues. V lost 4 bases to trimming and J lost 0 bases, with 7 bases between them.

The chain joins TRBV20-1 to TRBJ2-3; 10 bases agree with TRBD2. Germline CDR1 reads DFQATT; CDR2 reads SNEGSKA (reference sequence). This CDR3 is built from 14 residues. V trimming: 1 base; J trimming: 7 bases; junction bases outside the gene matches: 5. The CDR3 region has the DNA TGCAGTGCTAGAGCCCTAGCGGGGGCTAATACGCAGTATTTT. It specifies CSARALAGANTQYF.

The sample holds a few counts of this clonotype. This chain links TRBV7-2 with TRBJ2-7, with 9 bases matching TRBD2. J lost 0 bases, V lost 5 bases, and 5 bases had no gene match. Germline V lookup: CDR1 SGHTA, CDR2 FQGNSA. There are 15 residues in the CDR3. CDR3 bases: TGTGCCAGCAGCACCCTAGCGGGGAGCTCCTACGAGCAGTACTTC. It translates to CASSTLAGSSYEQYF.

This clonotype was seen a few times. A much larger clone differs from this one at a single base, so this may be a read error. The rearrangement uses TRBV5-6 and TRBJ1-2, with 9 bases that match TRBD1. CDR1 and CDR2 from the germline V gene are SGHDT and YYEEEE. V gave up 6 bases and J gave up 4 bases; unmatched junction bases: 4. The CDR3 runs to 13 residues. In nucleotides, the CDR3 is TGTGCCAGCACCCGGACAGGGGTCTATGGCTACACCTTC. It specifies CASTRTGVYGYTF. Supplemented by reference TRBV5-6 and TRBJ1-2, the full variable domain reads DAGVTQSPTHLIKTRGQQVTLRCSPKSGHDTVSWYQQALGQGPQFIFQYYEEEERQRGNFPDRFSGHQFPNYSSELNVNALLLGDSALYLCASTRTGVYGYTFGSGTRLTVV.

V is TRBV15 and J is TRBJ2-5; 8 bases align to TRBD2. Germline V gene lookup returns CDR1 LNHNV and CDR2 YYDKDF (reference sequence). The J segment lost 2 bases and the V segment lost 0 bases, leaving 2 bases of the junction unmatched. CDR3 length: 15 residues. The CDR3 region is CATSRDRGGQETQYF. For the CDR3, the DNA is TGTGCCACCAGCAGAGATCGGGGGGGGCAAGAGACCCAGTACTTC.

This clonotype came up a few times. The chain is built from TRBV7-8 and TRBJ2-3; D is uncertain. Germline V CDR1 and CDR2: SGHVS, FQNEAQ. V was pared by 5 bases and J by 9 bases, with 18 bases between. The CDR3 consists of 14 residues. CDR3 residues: CASSPTSGTRTQYF. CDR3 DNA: TGTGCCAGCAGCCCGACCTCCGGAACCAGGACGCAGTATTTT.

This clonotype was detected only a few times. CDR3 loop: CASSDWQETQYF. As DNA, the CDR3 is TGTGCCAGCAGCGATTGGCAAGAGACCCAGTACTTC. The genes are TRBV6-2 or TRBV6-3 and TRBJ2-5; D is unclear. The CDR3 is 12 amino acids. CDR1 MNHEY and CDR2 SVGEGT come from the germline V gene. The V end lost 6 bases, the J end lost 2 bases, and 7 bases lay between the germline ends.

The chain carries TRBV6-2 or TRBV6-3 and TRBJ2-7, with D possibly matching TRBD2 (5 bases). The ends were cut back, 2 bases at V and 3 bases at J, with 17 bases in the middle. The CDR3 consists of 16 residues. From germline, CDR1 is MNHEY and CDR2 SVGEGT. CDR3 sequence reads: CASSYNRGAQGYEQYF. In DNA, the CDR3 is TGTGCCAGCAGTTACAATCGGGGTGCGCAAGGCTACGAGCAGTACTTC.

The CDR3 nucleotides read TGTGCCACCAGCAGAGGCCCATCCAGGACCCGGGATGGCTACACCTTC. Its protein product is CATSRGPSRTRDGYTF. The V call is TRBV15, the J call TRBJ1-2; no clear D gene. V was cut by 1 base and J by 6 bases, with 18 bases left in between. Germline CDR1 LNHNV, CDR2 YYDKDF (reference sequence). The CDR3 is made up of 16 amino acids.

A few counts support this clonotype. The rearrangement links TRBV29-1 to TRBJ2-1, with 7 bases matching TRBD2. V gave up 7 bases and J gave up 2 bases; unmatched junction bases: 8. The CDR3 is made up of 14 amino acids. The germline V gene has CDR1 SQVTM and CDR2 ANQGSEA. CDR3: CSALVGGAYNEQFF. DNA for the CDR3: TGCAGCGCTCTCGTGGGGGGGGCCTACAATGAGCAGTTCTTC.

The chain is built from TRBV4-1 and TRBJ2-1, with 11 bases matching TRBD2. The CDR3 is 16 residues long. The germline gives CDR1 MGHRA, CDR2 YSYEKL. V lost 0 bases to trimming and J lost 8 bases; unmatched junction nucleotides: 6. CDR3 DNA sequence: TGCGCCAGCAGCCAAGACCTAGCGGGGGGCAGGTATGAGCAGTTCTTC. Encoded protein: CASSQDLAGGRYEQFF.